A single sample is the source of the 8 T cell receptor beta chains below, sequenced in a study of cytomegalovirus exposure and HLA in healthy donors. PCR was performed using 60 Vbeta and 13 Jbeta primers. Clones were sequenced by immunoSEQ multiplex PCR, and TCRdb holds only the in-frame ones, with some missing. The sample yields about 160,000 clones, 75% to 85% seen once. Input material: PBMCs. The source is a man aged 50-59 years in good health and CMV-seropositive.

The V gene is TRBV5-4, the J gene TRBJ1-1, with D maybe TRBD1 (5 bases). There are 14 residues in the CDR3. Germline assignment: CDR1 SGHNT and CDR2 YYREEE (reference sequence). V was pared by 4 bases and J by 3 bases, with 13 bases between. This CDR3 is CASSQPGLDTEAFF. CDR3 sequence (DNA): TGTGCCAGCAGCCAACCGGGACTAGACACTGAAGCTTTCTTT.

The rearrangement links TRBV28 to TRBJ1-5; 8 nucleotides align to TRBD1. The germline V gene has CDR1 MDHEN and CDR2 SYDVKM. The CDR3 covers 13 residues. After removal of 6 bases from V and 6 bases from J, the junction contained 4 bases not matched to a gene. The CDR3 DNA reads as TGTGCCAGCAGGTCAGGGGGCGGTCAGCCCCAGCATTTT. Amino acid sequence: CASRSGGGQPQHF.

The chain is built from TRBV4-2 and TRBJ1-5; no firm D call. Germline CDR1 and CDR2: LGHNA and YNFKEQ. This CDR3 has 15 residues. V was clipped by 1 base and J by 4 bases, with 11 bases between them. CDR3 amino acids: CASSQASRLNQPQHF. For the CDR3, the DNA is TGTGCCAGCAGCCAAGCGTCCAGACTTAATCAGCCCCAGCATTTT.

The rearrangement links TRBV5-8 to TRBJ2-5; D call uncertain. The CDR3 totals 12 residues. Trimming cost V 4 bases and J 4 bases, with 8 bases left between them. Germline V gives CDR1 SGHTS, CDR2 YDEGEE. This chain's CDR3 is CASSERGETQYF. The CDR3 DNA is TGTGCCAGCAGCGAAAGAGGAGAGACCCAGTACTTC.

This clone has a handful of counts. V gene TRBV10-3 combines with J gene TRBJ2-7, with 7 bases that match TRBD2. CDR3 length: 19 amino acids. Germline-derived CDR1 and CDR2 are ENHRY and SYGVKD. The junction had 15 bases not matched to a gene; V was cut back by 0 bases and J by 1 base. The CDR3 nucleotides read TGTGCCATCAGTGAGTCGACTCGGGGGATAGAGCGGGATTCCTACGAGCAGTACTTC. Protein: CAISESTRGIERDSYEQYF.

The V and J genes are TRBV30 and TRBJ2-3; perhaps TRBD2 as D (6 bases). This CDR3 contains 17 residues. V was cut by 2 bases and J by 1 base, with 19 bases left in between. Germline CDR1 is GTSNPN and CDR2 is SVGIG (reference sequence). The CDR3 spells CAWSRGMGRVGTDTQYF. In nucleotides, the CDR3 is TGTGCCTGGAGTCGCGGGATGGGAAGGGTCGGCACAGATACGCAGTATTTT. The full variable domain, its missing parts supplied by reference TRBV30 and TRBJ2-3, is SQTIHQWPATLVQPVGSPLSLECTVEGTSNPNLYWYRQAAGRGLQLLFYSVGIGQISSEVPQNLSASRPQDRQFILSSKKLLLSDSGFYLCAWSRGMGRVGTDTQYFGPGTRLTVL.

CDR3 DNA: TGTGCCAGCAGCTTCGACAGGGGTGAAGAAAAACTGTTTTTT. This gives the protein CASSFDRGEEKLFF. V usage is TRBV5-4 and J usage is TRBJ1-4; 8 bases are shared with TRBD1. The germline V gene encodes CDR1 SGHNT and CDR2 YYREEE (reference sequence). Trimming cost V 2 bases and J 8 bases; bases outside gene matches: 5. The CDR3 sequence is 14 residues long.

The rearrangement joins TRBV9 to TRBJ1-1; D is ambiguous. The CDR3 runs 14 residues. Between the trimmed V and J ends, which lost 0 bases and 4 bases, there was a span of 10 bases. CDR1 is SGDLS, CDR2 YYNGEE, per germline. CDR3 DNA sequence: TGTGCCAGCAGCGTAGATGGGAGGAGCACTGAAGCTTTCTTT. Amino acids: CASSVDGRSTEAFF.